The 14 T cell receptor beta chains given below trace back to one sample, sequenced in a study of cytomegalovirus exposure and HLA in healthy donors. The PCR employed 60 Vbeta primers together with 13 Jbeta primers. TCRdb keeps only in-frame clones here, not all; method: immunoSEQ multiplex PCR. The sample carries around 150,000 clones, approximately 79% recorded once. The sample was PBMCs. The source is a human donor in good health.

V is TRBV19 and J is TRBJ2-2, with TRBD1 matching over 9 bases. V lost 3 bases to trimming and J lost 4 bases; unmatched junction nucleotides: 6. Germline loops: CDR1 LNHDA, CDR2 SQIVND (reference sequence). The CDR3 runs 16 residues. The CDR3 region is CASSMGQGRGTGELFF. The CDR3 DNA reads as TGTGCCAGTAGTATGGGACAGGGTCGAGGCACCGGGGAGCTGTTTTTT.

In regard to this clone: Other DNA sequences of this sample code for an identical CDR3. The chain combines TRBV19 with TRBJ1-1; the D gene is possibly TRBD1 (5 bases). The CDR3 length is 13 residues. Trimming took off 3 bases at V and 5 bases at J, with 10 bases between the two ends. Germline-derived CDR1 and CDR2 are LNHDA and SQIVND (reference sequence). The CDR3 DNA sequence: TGTGCCAGTAGTATTGGTGGGGGGACTGAAGCTTTCTTT. Translated, it gives CASSIGGGTEAFF.

This chain connects TRBV29-1 to TRBJ1-2, with D hard to call. V lost 3 bases and J lost 6, with 8 bases in between. Germline CDR1 and CDR2: SQVTM and ANQGSEA. The CDR3 spans 11 residues. The CDR3 DNA sequence: TGCAGCGTTGAGGGGAGGGATGGCTACACCTTC. It is translated as CSVEGRDGYTF.

V is TRBV6-5 and J is TRBJ1-2; the match to TRBD1 covers 8 bases. The germline CDR1 and CDR2 sequences are MNHEY and SVGAGI. Losses at the gene ends were 6 bases for V and 8 bases for J; bases not matched to a gene: 14. The CDR3 totals 15 residues. The CDR3: CASRLLGTGGIGYTF. CDR3 DNA: TGTGCCAGCAGGCTACTTGGGACAGGAGGAATAGGCTACACCTTC.

This chain joins TRBV5-4 and TRBJ2-1; a possible D gene is TRBD2 (7 bases). The V and J ends lost 5 bases and 0 bases respectively, with 15 bases between them. The CDR3 has 16 amino acids. From germline, CDR1 is SGHNT and CDR2 YYREEE (reference sequence). The CDR3 region has the DNA TGTGCCAGCAGTCTGGGAGGGGGGAGCTCCTACAATGAGCAGTTCTTC. Encoded protein: CASSLGGGSSYNEQFF.

The V call is TRBV2, the J call TRBJ2-3, with unresolved D. The CDR3 loop spans 14 amino acids. Deletions cut 11 bases from V and 0 bases from J, with 15 bases between. The germline V gene has CDR1 SNHLY and CDR2 FYNNEI. The CDR3 loop is CAPRYNSSTDTQYF. CDR3 nucleotide sequence: TGTGCCCCCCGGTATAACTCTAGCACAGATACGCAGTATTTT.

The rearrangement joins TRBV12-5 to TRBJ1-5, with TRBD1 as a possible D gene (5 bases). This CDR3 region has 14 residues. Deletions cut 5 bases from V and 3 bases from J, with 11 bases between. Germline V gene lookup returns CDR1 LGHNT and CDR2 FRNRAP. CDR3 region: CASGIRVNNQPQHF. The CDR3 bases are TGTGCTAGTGGTATCAGGGTTAACAATCAGCCCCAGCATTTT.

This clone has just one count. This chain links TRBV6-6 with TRBJ1-2, with TRBD1 identical over 7 bases. The germline V gene has CDR1 MNHNY and CDR2 SVGAGI (reference sequence). Unmatched junction bases numbered 15, after V lost 8 bases and J lost 6 bases. The CDR3 consists of 15 residues. The CDR3 sequence: CASGQRDSSPNGYTF. For the CDR3, the DNA is TGTGCCAGCGGCCAACGGGACAGCTCTCCGAATGGCTACACCTTC.

The V gene is TRBV28, the J gene TRBJ1-4, with 10 positions matching TRBD1. Per germline, CDR1 MDHEN and CDR2 SYDVKM. The CDR3 runs to 14 residues. J was trimmed by 5 bases and V by 10 bases; bases with no gene match: 7. CDR3 bases: TGTGCCATTAGGACAGGGGGTAGGAATGAAAAACTGTTTTTT. Amino acid sequence: CAIRTGGRNEKLFF.

This clone was observed a handful of times. J is TRBJ2-2 and V is TRBV23-1; 7 bases agree with TRBD2. TRBV23-1 is recorded as an ORF, its role being uncertain. This CDR3 spans 14 amino acids. The ends lost 1 base at V and 7 bases at J; junction bases unmatched: 3. Here the CDR3 reads CASSQLGGDGELFF. CDR3 DNA sequence: TGCGCCAGCAGTCAATTGGGGGGGGACGGGGAGCTGTTTTTT.

This clone was seen just once. The CDR3 is CASSPEGTGEVIQYF. Written as DNA, the CDR3 is TGTGCCAGCAGCCCCGAAGGGACAGGGGAAGTCATTCAGTACTTC. This chain joins TRBV4-2 and TRBJ2-4, with TRBD1 matching 10 bases. In germline, CDR1 is LGHNA, CDR2 YNFKEQ. V shed 4 bases, J shed 9 bases, and the junction held 9 bases outside the gene matches. The CDR3 extends over 15 amino acids.

This clone appeared a few times. The junction differs from germline at one of its ends, possibly a read error. V usage is TRBV4-1 and J usage is TRBJ2-7, with D maybe TRBD2 (6 bases). The CDR3 has 12 residues. Germline V gene sequence: CDR1 MGHRA, CDR2 YSYEKL. The CDR3 loop is CASSQDSGVPDF. CDR3 sequence (DNA): TGCGCCAGCAGCCAAGATTCGGGGGTCCCAGACTTC.

This clone was recorded a few times. This chain uses TRBV29-1 with TRBJ1-2, with TRBD1 identical over 9 bases. This CDR3 spans 13 amino acids. Germline V lookup: CDR1 SQVTM, CDR2 ANQGSEA. Trimming took 3 bases from V and 7 from J; bases not matched to a gene: 6. CDR3: CSVDDRGGFGYTF. The DNA of the CDR3 is TGCAGCGTTGATGACAGGGGGGGCTTTGGCTACACCTTC. The full variable domain, its missing parts supplied by reference TRBV29-1 and TRBJ1-2, is SAVISQKPSRDICQRGTSLTIQCQVDSQVTMMFWYRQQPGQSLTLIATANQGSEATYESGFVIDKFPISRPNLTFSTLTVSNMSPEDSSIYLCSVDDRGGFGYTFGSGTRLTVV.

The rearrangement joins TRBV4-1 to TRBJ1-2; D is perhaps TRBD1 (6 bases). V was shortened by 0 bases and J by 4 bases, with 18 bases between the two germline ends. The germline gives CDR1 MGHRA, CDR2 YSYEKL. CDR3 size: 17 residues. The CDR3 DNA is TGCGCCAGCAGCCAAGACCAGACAACAGGGTTTGCCTATGGCTACACCTTC. Protein: CASSQDQTTGFAYGYTF.